Listed below are T cell receptor beta chains from one sample, sequenced in a study of regulatory T cells in long-lasting Graves disease. TCRdb processed the multiplex PCR reads anew with MiXCR; each CDR3 protein has one entry. The sample shows hundreds of thousands of distinct CDR3 sequences, 20% to 25% of them seen only once. This material consisted of peripheral blood mononuclear cells (PBMCs), taken when the disease was refractory, from a patient treated with antithyroid drugs. These receptor sequences come from a female donor with Graves disease. Both conserved end residues are part of each CDR3. The order of the fields is CDR3 protein, CDR3 DNA, D gene, clone size, J gene, V gene. D genes are given only for firm matches. Clone size appears in some rows only: once, few, many, or a class for an expanded clone.

CDR3aa: CASSKQGNQPQHF; CDR3nt: TGTGCCAGCAGTAAACAGGGAAATCAGCCCCAGCATTTT; d_gene: NA; abundance: many; j_gene: TRBJ1-5; v_gene: TRBV27
CDR3aa: CASSEVRSGGSPLHF; CDR3nt: TGTGCCAGCAGTGAAGTCAGGAGCGGGGGTTCACCCCTCCACTTT; d_gene: NA; abundance: many; j_gene: TRBJ1-6; v_gene: TRBV6-1
CDR3aa: CSARGETSESQETQYF; CDR3nt: TGCAGTGCGCGGGGGGAGACTAGCGAATCACAAGAGACCCAGTACTTC; d_gene: TRBD2; abundance: many; j_gene: TRBJ2-5; v_gene: TRBV20-1
CDR3aa: CPRAGRNSPLHF; CDR3nt: TGCCCTCGGGCGGGTAGGAATTCACCCCTCCACTTT; d_gene: NA; abundance: NA; j_gene: TRBJ1-6; v_gene: TRBV29-1
CDR3aa: CASDPAGTENTEAFF; CDR3nt: TGTGCCAGCGACCCTGCCGGGACAGAGAACACTGAAGCTTTCTTT; d_gene: TRBD1; abundance: few; j_gene: TRBJ1-1; v_gene: TRBV13
CDR3aa: CASSLGGSEQFF; CDR3nt: TGTGCCAGCAGCTTGGGGGGGTCTGAGCAGTTCTTC; d_gene: TRBD2; abundance: many; j_gene: TRBJ2-1; v_gene: TRBV7-3
CDR3aa: CASSSQGAGANVLTF; CDR3nt: TGTGCCAGTAGTTCCCAGGGAGCCGGGGCCAACGTCCTGACTTTC; d_gene: NA; abundance: many; j_gene: TRBJ2-6; v_gene: TRBV19
CDR3aa: CASSLGIPGELFF; CDR3nt: TGTGCCAGCAGTCTAGGGATCCCGGGGGAGCTGTTTTTT; d_gene: NA; abundance: few; j_gene: TRBJ2-2; v_gene: TRBV27
CDR3aa: CASRGTGGQETQYF; CDR3nt: TGTGCCAGCAGGGGGACAGGGGGCCAAGAGACCCAGTACTTC; d_gene: TRBD1; abundance: many; j_gene: TRBJ2-5; v_gene: TRBV6-1
CDR3aa: CASNPDGNYGYTF; CDR3nt: TGTGCCAGCAACCCCGACGGGAACTATGGCTACACCTTC; d_gene: NA; abundance: NA; j_gene: TRBJ1-2; v_gene: TRBV7-2
CDR3aa: CSAPGTSGRWEQYF; CDR3nt: TGCAGTGCACCCGGGACTAGCGGGAGGTGGGAGCAGTACTTC; d_gene: TRBD2; abundance: few; j_gene: TRBJ2-7; v_gene: TRBV20-1
CDR3aa: CSVEERAVGNEQFF; CDR3nt: TGCAGCGTTGAAGAGAGGGCGGTCGGCAATGAGCAGTTCTTC; d_gene: NA; abundance: once; j_gene: TRBJ2-1; v_gene: TRBV29-1
CDR3aa: CASSLGPLAGEEQYF; CDR3nt: TGTGCCAGCAGCTTAGGGCCTCTAGCGGGAGAGGAGCAGTACTTC; d_gene: TRBD2; abundance: many; j_gene: TRBJ2-7; v_gene: TRBV11-1
CDR3aa: CASSLRRRGRWVEQYF; CDR3nt: TGTGCCAGCAGCTTACGGCGGCGCGGGAGGTGGGTCGAGCAGTACTTC; d_gene: TRBD2; abundance: many; j_gene: TRBJ2-7; v_gene: TRBV11-2
CDR3aa: CASSEDRGGEKLFF; CDR3nt: TGTGCCAGCAGCGAGGACAGGGGGGGTGAAAAACTGTTTTTT; d_gene: TRBD1; abundance: many; j_gene: TRBJ1-4; v_gene: TRBV6-1
CDR3aa: CASSLGGAASYEQCF; CDR3nt: TGTGCCAGCAGCTTGGGAGGAGCGGCGTCCTACGAGCAGTGCTTC; d_gene: NA; abundance: few; j_gene: TRBJ2-7; v_gene: TRBV7-2
CDR3aa: CASGRTANEKLFF; CDR3nt: TGCGCCAGCGGCCGGACGGCCAATGAAAAACTGTTTTTT; d_gene: NA; abundance: many; j_gene: TRBJ1-4; v_gene: TRBV5-1
CDR3aa: CASSDRASNQPQHF; CDR3nt: TGTGCCAGCAGTGACAGGGCTAGCAATCAGCCCCAGCATTTT; d_gene: NA; abundance: many; j_gene: TRBJ1-5; v_gene: TRBV6-1
CDR3aa: CASSPRDETPYEQYF; CDR3nt: TGTGCCAGCTCACCACGGGACGAAACTCCCTACGAGCAGTACTTC; d_gene: NA; abundance: many; j_gene: TRBJ2-7; v_gene: TRBV18
CDR3aa: CSVATGAGPQHF; CDR3nt: TGCAGCGTTGCCACCGGTGCAGGGCCCCAGCATTTT; d_gene: NA; abundance: NA; j_gene: TRBJ1-5; v_gene: TRBV29-1
CDR3aa: CASSLQTGWGSGANVLTF; CDR3nt: TGCGCCAGCAGCCTTCAGACAGGGTGGGGCTCTGGGGCCAACGTCCTGACTTTC; d_gene: TRBD1; abundance: few; j_gene: TRBJ2-6; v_gene: TRBV5-1
CDR3aa: CASSLLGRTEAFF; CDR3nt: TGTGCCAGCAGTTTACTGGGCAGAACTGAAGCTTTCTTT; d_gene: NA; abundance: many; j_gene: TRBJ1-1; v_gene: TRBV27
CDR3aa: CASSQETGDTEAFF; CDR3nt: TGTGCCAGCAGCCAGGAGACAGGGGACACTGAAGCTTTCTTT; d_gene: TRBD1; abundance: NA; j_gene: TRBJ1-1; v_gene: TRBV4-2
CDR3aa: CASSHLTGAPYEQYF; CDR3nt: TGCGCCAGCAGCCACCTTACAGGGGCCCCCTACGAGCAGTACTTC; d_gene: TRBD1; abundance: NA; j_gene: TRBJ2-7; v_gene: TRBV4-1
CDR3aa: CASSYNGDLNYGYTF; CDR3nt: TGTGCCAGCAGTTACAACGGAGACCTTAACTATGGCTACACCTTC; d_gene: NA; abundance: many; j_gene: TRBJ1-2; v_gene: TRBV6-5
CDR3aa: CASSYSRPGVFTGELFF; CDR3nt: TGTGCCAGCAGTTACTCCCGACCCGGGGTTTTTACCGGGGAGCTGTTTTTT; d_gene: NA; abundance: NA; j_gene: TRBJ2-2; v_gene: TRBV6-5
CDR3aa: CASSYSIERAAYEQYF; CDR3nt: TGTGCCAGCAGTTACTCGATTGAAAGGGCAGCCTACGAGCAGTACTTC; d_gene: NA; abundance: few; j_gene: TRBJ2-7; v_gene: TRBV6-5
CDR3aa: CASSPGVTSEAFF; CDR3nt: TGCGCCAGCAGCCCGGGGGTAACCTCTGAAGCTTTCTTT; d_gene: NA; abundance: few; j_gene: TRBJ1-1; v_gene: TRBV5-1
CDR3aa: CASSYLGKDTGELFF; CDR3nt: TGTGCCAGCAGTTACCTCGGGAAAGACACCGGGGAGCTGTTTTTT; d_gene: NA; abundance: few; j_gene: TRBJ2-2; v_gene: TRBV6-5
CDR3aa: CASSRPGTTNTGELFF; CDR3nt: TGTGCCAGCAGCCGTCCCGGGACAACGAACACCGGGGAGCTGTTTTTT; d_gene: NA; abundance: NA; j_gene: TRBJ2-2; v_gene: TRBV5-6
CDR3aa: CAISESSGVKTQYF; CDR3nt: TGTGCCATCAGTGAGTCGTCGGGGGTAAAGACCCAGTACTTC; d_gene: NA; abundance: many; j_gene: TRBJ2-5; v_gene: TRBV10-3
CDR3aa: CASSVEEGLETQYF; CDR3nt: TGTGCCAGCAGCGTAGAGGAGGGCCTAGAGACCCAGTACTTC; d_gene: NA; abundance: many; j_gene: TRBJ2-5; v_gene: TRBV9
CDR3aa: CASSPGLAGASYEQYF; CDR3nt: TGTGCCAGCAGCCCAGGACTAGCGGGGGCCTCCTACGAGCAGTACTTC; d_gene: TRBD2; abundance: many; j_gene: TRBJ2-7; v_gene: TRBV7-9
CDR3aa: CASSFVGTEYSEQFF; CDR3nt: TGCGCCAGCAGCTTCGTAGGGACAGAATACTCGGAGCAGTTCTTC; d_gene: TRBD1; abundance: NA; j_gene: TRBJ2-1; v_gene: TRBV5-1
CDR3aa: CASSLRGRKETQYF; CDR3nt: TGTGCCAGCAGCTTAAGGGGAAGGAAAGAGACCCAGTACTTC; d_gene: NA; abundance: few; j_gene: TRBJ2-5; v_gene: TRBV13
CDR3aa: CASSLNPRDTQYF; CDR3nt: TGTGCCAGCAGCTTAAATCCGCGTGATACGCAGTATTTT; d_gene: NA; abundance: NA; j_gene: TRBJ2-3; v_gene: TRBV28
CDR3aa: CASSLIGRGNRGAGYTF; CDR3nt: TGTGCCAGCAGCTTAATTGGCCGCGGGAACAGGGGAGCTGGCTACACCTTC; d_gene: TRBD1; abundance: many; j_gene: TRBJ1-2; v_gene: TRBV7-9
CDR3aa: CASSLASLLSKGYTF; CDR3nt: TGTGCCAGCAGCTTGGCCTCGCTATTAAGTAAAGGCTACACCTTC; d_gene: NA; abundance: NA; j_gene: TRBJ1-2; v_gene: TRBV5-6
CDR3aa: CASPGPSDTEAFF; CDR3nt: TGTGCCAGCCCGGGACCCTCGGACACTGAAGCTTTCTTT; d_gene: NA; abundance: many; j_gene: TRBJ1-1; v_gene: TRBV2
CDR3aa: CASSQDRLAGLALYEQYF; CDR3nt: TGTGCCAGCAGCCAAGATCGACTAGCGGGACTTGCCCTCTACGAGCAGTACTTC; d_gene: TRBD2; abundance: few; j_gene: TRBJ2-7; v_gene: TRBV14
CDR3aa: CASSLGQRGYEQYF; CDR3nt: TGTGCCAGCAGCCTGGGGCAGCGGGGTTACGAGCAGTACTTC; d_gene: TRBD2; abundance: many; j_gene: TRBJ2-7; v_gene: TRBV11-2
CDR3aa: CASRHRDRGRRDEKLFF; CDR3nt: TGTGCCAGCCGGCACCGGGACAGGGGGCGTCGGGATGAAAAACTGTTTTTT; d_gene: TRBD1; abundance: few; j_gene: TRBJ1-4; v_gene: TRBV28
CDR3aa: CASSVEPTGSGTEAFF; CDR3nt: TGTGCCAGCAGCGTCGAGCCCACAGGGTCCGGCACTGAAGCTTTCTTT; d_gene: NA; abundance: few; j_gene: TRBJ1-1; v_gene: TRBV9
CDR3aa: CASSFRQGRTYEQYF; CDR3nt: TGTGCCAGCAGTTTTCGACAGGGTCGCACCTACGAGCAGTACTTC; d_gene: TRBD1; abundance: many; j_gene: TRBJ2-7; v_gene: TRBV28
CDR3aa: CASSLSIGGTEAFF; CDR3nt: TGTGCCAGCAGTTTATCGATAGGGGGCACTGAAGCTTTCTTT; d_gene: NA; abundance: many; j_gene: TRBJ1-1; v_gene: TRBV27
CDR3aa: CASSFPRGGGNTGELFF; CDR3nt: TGTGCCAGCAGTTTCCCCCGAGGCGGGGGTAACACCGGGGAGCTGTTTTTT; d_gene: TRBD2; abundance: few; j_gene: TRBJ2-2; v_gene: TRBV27
CDR3aa: CASSSLVGPDTNTGELFF; CDR3nt: TGTGCCAGCAGCAGCTTGGTAGGACCGGATACGAACACCGGGGAGCTGTTTTTT; d_gene: NA; abundance: NA; j_gene: TRBJ2-2; v_gene: TRBV12-3/TRBV12-4
CDR3aa: CATSLAAAPNTEAFF; CDR3nt: TGTGCCACCAGCCTTGCGGCAGCCCCGAACACTGAAGCTTTCTTT; d_gene: NA; abundance: many; j_gene: TRBJ1-1; v_gene: TRBV15
CDR3aa: CSARDDRTSGRRETQYF; CDR3nt: TGCAGTGCTAGAGACGATCGAACTAGCGGGAGAAGGGAGACCCAGTACTTC; d_gene: TRBD2; abundance: NA; j_gene: TRBJ2-5; v_gene: TRBV20-1
CDR3aa: CASANAQGAAFF; CDR3nt: TGTGCCAGCGCGAACGCACAGGGGGCAGCTTTCTTT; d_gene: TRBD1; abundance: many; j_gene: TRBJ1-1; v_gene: TRBV27
CDR3aa: CASRNSNQPQHF; CDR3nt: TGTGCCAGCAGGAATAGCAATCAGCCCCAGCATTTT; d_gene: NA; abundance: NA; j_gene: TRBJ1-5; v_gene: TRBV6-1
CDR3aa: CASSLGPTSDQETQYF; CDR3nt: TGTGCCAGCAGCTTGGGGCCGACTAGCGACCAAGAGACCCAGTACTTC; d_gene: TRBD2; abundance: NA; j_gene: TRBJ2-5; v_gene: TRBV7-9